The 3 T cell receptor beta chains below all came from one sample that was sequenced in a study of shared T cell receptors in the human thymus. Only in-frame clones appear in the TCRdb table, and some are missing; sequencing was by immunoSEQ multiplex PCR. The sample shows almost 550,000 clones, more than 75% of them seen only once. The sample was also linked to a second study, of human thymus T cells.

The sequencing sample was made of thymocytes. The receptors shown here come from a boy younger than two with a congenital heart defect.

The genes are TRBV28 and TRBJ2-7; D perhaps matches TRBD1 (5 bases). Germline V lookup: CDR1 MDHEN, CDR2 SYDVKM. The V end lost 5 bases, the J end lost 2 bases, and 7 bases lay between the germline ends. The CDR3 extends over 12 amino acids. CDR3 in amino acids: CASSQGTYEQYF. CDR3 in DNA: TGTGCCAGCAGTCAGGGAACCTACGAGCAGTACTTC.

The CDR3 DNA sequence: TGTGCCAGCCCCGGGAGGGGGGCCGCCTACAATGAGCAGTTCTTC. This gives the protein CASPGRGAAYNEQFF. The V gene is TRBV6-1, the J gene TRBJ2-1, with 8 bases aligning to TRBD2. Trimming took 8 bases from V and 2 from J; bases not matched to a gene: 8. The CDR3 contains 15 residues. The V gene's germline CDR1 is MNHNS and CDR2 SASEGT.

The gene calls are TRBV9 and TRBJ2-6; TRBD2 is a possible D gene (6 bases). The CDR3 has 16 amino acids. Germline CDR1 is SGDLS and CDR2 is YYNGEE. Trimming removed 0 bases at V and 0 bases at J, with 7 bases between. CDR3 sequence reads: CASSVGRDSGANVLTF. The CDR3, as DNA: TGTGCCAGCAGCGTAGGGAGGGACTCTGGGGCCAACGTCCTGACTTTC.